Sequencing of this TCR beta chain was carried out in a study of cytomegalovirus exposure and HLA in healthy donors. Study context: In an earlier analysis, 95 million to 140 million unique TCR beta sequences were found from approximately 190 million T cells. Study-wide findings and caveats: Sequencing likely generated an artifact that appeared as a cluster of highly shared sequence variants. Analysis performed later found roughly 17,000 TCR beta sequences associated with HLA alleles at 0.05 false discovery rate. A later analysis linked a missense DCLRE1C variant to TCR beta V- and J-gene trimming.

Amplification used 60 Vbeta primers and 13 Jbeta primers. Profiled with immunoSEQ multiplex PCR; TCRdb holds only in-frame clones, not every one. This sample carries approximately 120,000 clones, roughly 74% of them seen once, and the ten largest clones take 4% to 4.5%. This clone was detected once. Its antigen remains unknown. In germline, CDR1 is SNHLY, CDR2 FYNNEI. CDR3 length: 16 residues. Losses at the gene ends were 4 bases for V and 2 bases for J; bases not matched to a gene: 5. V is TRBV2 and J is TRBJ1-2, with 12 bases fitting TRBD1. Sequenced: PBMCs. The clonotype originates from a woman between 50 and 59 years old in good health and CMV-seropositive. Here the CDR3 reads CASSGDRGRRNYGYTF. CDR3 bases: TGTGCCAGCAGTGGGGACAGGGGGCGCCGGAACTATGGCTACACCTTC. The full variable domain, rest sourced from reference TRBV2 and TRBJ1-2, is EPEVTQTPSHQVTQMGQEVILRCVPISNHLYFYWYRQILGQKVEFLVSFYNNEISEKSEIFDDQFSVERPDGSNFTLKIRSTKLEDSAMYFCASSGDRGRRNYGYTFGSGTRLTVV.